Sequencing of this T cell receptor (beta chain) was carried out in a study of lymphopenia after photon versus proton radiotherapy. Study-wide results and caveats: Under photons, naive T cells and diversity fell while effector/memory populations rose. Better survival with proton therapy was suggested as possible, not demonstrated.

Libraries were prepared by immunoSEQ multiplex PCR; TCRdb keeps only in-frame clonotypes and omits some of them. Among 65,000 to 85,000 clones, 85% to 95% were seen once, and the ten largest hold 2.2%. As for this clone: Antigen unknown.

The clonotype comes from a woman aged 40 to 55 with cholangiocarcinoma. The starting material was peripheral blood, obtained from a patient treated with photon-based radiotherapy.

As DNA, the CDR3 is TGTGCCAGCAGCCCAGGGGTCCCGGACAGGGAGGGGTTTGAAGCTTTCTTT. Translated: CASSPGVPDREGFEAFF. V and J are TRBV7-8 and TRBJ1-1; 8 bases line up with TRBD1. Germline CDR1 is SGHVS and CDR2 is FQNEAQ. The CDR3 extends over 17 amino acids. Trimming cost V 5 bases and J 7 bases; bases outside gene matches: 18. Based on the CDR3 plus reference TRBV7-8 and TRBJ1-1, the full variable domain is GAGVSQSPRYKVAKRGQDVALRCDPISGHVSLFWYQQALGQGPEFLTYFQNEAQLDKSGLPSDRFFAERPEGSVSTLKIQRTQQEDSAVYLCASSPGVPDREGFEAFFGQGTRLTVV.